Below are 3 T cell receptor beta chains sequenced from a single sample in a study of blood T cell repertoires in COVID-19. Sequenced by immunoSEQ multiplex PCR; TCRdb stores in-frame clones only, minus some. The sample records some 180,000 clones, 85% to 90% being singletons. Sequenced input: peripheral blood. These receptor sequences come from a man in his forties with active or convalescent COVID-19.

V is TRBV27 and J is TRBJ1-5; no definite D call. Trimming pared 2 bases from V and 7 bases from J, leaving 12 bases between. Germline-derived CDR1 and CDR2 are MNHEY and SMNVEV (reference sequence). The CDR3 length is 14 residues. The chain's CDR3 is CASSLTGEGQPQHF. The CDR3 DNA follows: TGTGCCAGCAGTTTAACTGGGGAGGGACAGCCCCAGCATTTT.

V is TRBV6-1 and J is TRBJ1-4; D might be TRBD1 (5 bases). V dropped 2 bases and J dropped 3 bases, with 22 bases sitting between them. This CDR3 is 19 amino acids long. Germline CDR1 and CDR2: MNHNS and SASEGT. The CDR3 here is CASSENPLVGAASNEKLFF. The CDR3, as DNA: TGTGCCAGCAGTGAAAACCCCTTAGTAGGGGCAGCCTCTAATGAAAAACTGTTTTTT.

The chain combines TRBV6-5 with TRBJ1-1; TRBD1 agrees at 9 bases. J was trimmed by 10 bases and V by 5 bases; bases with no gene match: 8. In germline, CDR1 is MNHEY, CDR2 SVGAGI. The CDR3 consists of 13 residues. The CDR3 reads CASSLSGTGLAFF. In DNA form, the CDR3 reads TGTGCCAGCAGTCTGTCGGGGACAGGGCTAGCTTTCTTT.